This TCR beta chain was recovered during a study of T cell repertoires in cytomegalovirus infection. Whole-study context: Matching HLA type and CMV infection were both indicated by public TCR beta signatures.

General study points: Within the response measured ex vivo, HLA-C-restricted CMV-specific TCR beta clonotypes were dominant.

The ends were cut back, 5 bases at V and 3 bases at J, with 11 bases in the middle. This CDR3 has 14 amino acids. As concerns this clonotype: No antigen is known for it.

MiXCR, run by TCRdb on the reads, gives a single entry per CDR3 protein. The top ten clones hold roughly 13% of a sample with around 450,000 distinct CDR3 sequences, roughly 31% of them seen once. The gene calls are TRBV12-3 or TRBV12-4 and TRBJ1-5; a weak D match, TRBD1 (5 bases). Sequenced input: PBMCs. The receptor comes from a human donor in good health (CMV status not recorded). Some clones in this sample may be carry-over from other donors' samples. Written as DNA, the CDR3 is TGTGCCAGCAGTCCCCACAGGACCAATCAGCCCCAGCATTTT. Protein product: CASSPHRTNQPQHF.